These 15 T cell receptor beta chains originate from one sample sequenced in a study of blood T cell repertoires in COVID-19. Data came from immunoSEQ multiplex PCR; TCRdb stores just in-frame clones and leaves some out. The sample lists about 69,000 clones; 79% were seen once. The sample taken for sequencing was peripheral blood. The source of these receptors is a human donor in a cohort sampled during active COVID-19.

This clone was seen only once. The genes are TRBV6-4 and TRBJ1-1, with TRBD1 matching 10 bases. Germline CDR1 MRHNA, CDR2 SNTAGT. V lost 5 bases, J lost 5 bases, and 5 bases stayed unmatched. The CDR3 consists of 14 residues. CDR3: CASSLRDRGTEAFF. DNA of the CDR3: TGTGCCAGCAGTCTCCGGGACAGGGGAACTGAAGCTTTCTTT.

The chain joins TRBV4-1 to TRBJ2-7; 7 bases align to TRBD1. This CDR3 region has 13 residues. Germline loops: CDR1 MGHRA, CDR2 YSYEKL. J lost 5 bases, V lost 6 bases, and 7 bases had no gene match. The CDR3 coding sequence is TGCGCCAGCAGGCGACAGGGTTGGGACGAGCAGTACTTC. Protein product: CASRRQGWDEQYF.

The chain links TRBV7-9 to TRBJ1-5; D remains unclear. The CDR3 has 12 residues. The ends were cut back, 1 base at V and 7 bases at J, with 5 bases in the middle. From germline, CDR1 is SEHNR and CDR2 FQNEAQ (reference sequence). The CDR3: CASSLDKQPQHF. The CDR3 coding sequence is TGTGCCAGCAGCTTAGACAAGCAGCCCCAGCATTTT.

The chain is built from TRBV7-8 and TRBJ2-5, with D possibly being TRBD2 (6 bases). V was pared by 5 bases and J by 4 bases, with 8 bases between. The CDR3 runs to 12 residues. Looked up from germline, CDR1 is SGHVS and CDR2 is FQNEAQ. CDR3: CASSPGVETQYF. DNA for the CDR3: TGTGCCAGCAGCCCGGGGGTAGAGACCCAGTACTTC. The whole variable domain, remainder taken from reference TRBV7-8 and TRBJ2-5, is GAGVSQSPRYKVAKRGQDVALRCDPISGHVSLFWYQQALGQGPEFLTYFQNEAQLDKSGLPSDRFFAERPEGSVSTLKIQRTQQEDSAVYLCASSPGVETQYFGPGTRLLVL.

The chain couples TRBV10-3 to TRBJ2-7; TRBD2 is a possible D gene (6 bases). V shed 0 bases and J shed 9 bases, with 15 bases lying between them. This CDR3 region has 14 residues. Germline values: CDR1 ENHRY, CDR2 SYGVKD. CDR3 DNA: TGTGCCATCAGTGAGTCGTACGGGAGAAGTGGGCAGTACTTC. The encoded protein is CAISESYGRSGQYF.

V and J are TRBV5-1 and TRBJ2-3; 10 positions match TRBD2. Unmatched junction bases numbered 3, after V lost 7 bases and J lost 1 base. The CDR3 spans 14 residues. Germline V gene lookup returns CDR1 SGHRS and CDR2 YFSETQ. The CDR3 loop is CASGSGGGTDTQYF. The DNA for the CDR3 is TGCGCCAGCGGCAGCGGGGGGGGCACAGATACGCAGTATTTT.

The gene calls are TRBV20-1 and TRBJ2-1; the D is unclear. Germline V gene sequence: CDR1 DFQATT, CDR2 SNEGSKA (reference sequence). The CDR3 is 11 residues long. V lost 1 base and J 10 bases, leaving 8 bases between the germline ends. The CDR3 DNA sequence: TGCAGTGCTAGAGTAGTGAGGGAGCAGTTCTTC. It encodes CSARVVREQFF.

This clone was seen only a few times. This rearrangement joins TRBV6-5 to TRBJ2-1; tentatively, D is TRBD1 (5 bases). CDR3 length: 15 residues. Deletions cut 5 bases from V and 5 bases from J, with 16 bases between. Germline V gene sequence: CDR1 MNHEY, CDR2 SVGAGI. The CDR3 region is CASSPQEPSDNEQFF. CDR3 nucleotide sequence: TGTGCCAGCAGTCCACAGGAGCCATCGGACAATGAGCAGTTCTTC.

This clone appeared a few times. This chain joins TRBV27 and TRBJ1-2; possibly TRBD1 for D (6 bases). The germline V and J ends were trimmed by 5 bases and 8 bases, with 9 bases remaining between them. CDR3 size: 11 residues. Germline values: CDR1 MNHEY, CDR2 SMNVEV (reference sequence). The CDR3 nucleotides read TGTGCCAGCAGTCAGGGGAAGGGCTACACCTTC. Its protein is CASSQGKGYTF.

The V gene is TRBV18, the J gene TRBJ2-7, with unresolved D. Trimming removed 3 bases at V and 4 bases at J, with 13 bases between. Looked up from germline, CDR1 is KGHSH and CDR2 is LQKENI. CDR3 length: 14 amino acids. CDR3 sequence reads: CASSPLRQEYEQYF. CDR3 DNA sequence: TGTGCCAGCTCACCTCTCAGGCAGGAATACGAGCAGTACTTC.

V usage is TRBV28 and J usage is TRBJ2-3; tentatively, D is TRBD2 (5 bases). Per the germline V gene, CDR1 is MDHEN and CDR2 is SYDVKM. This CDR3 region has 12 residues. Trimming pared 8 bases from V and 6 bases from J, leaving 12 bases between. The CDR3 nucleotides read TGTGCCAGCGGGAGCTCTGGGGATACGCAGTATTTT. Protein: CASGSSGDTQYF.

The chain joins TRBV5-6 to TRBJ2-5, with TRBD1 matching over 8 bases. The CDR3 has 13 residues. CDR1 and CDR2 from the germline V gene are SGHDT and YYEEEE. The J segment lost 7 bases and the V segment lost 2 bases, leaving 4 bases of the junction unmatched. CDR3: CASSFQGAGTQYF. The CDR3 nucleotides are TGTGCCAGCAGCTTTCAGGGGGCAGGGACCCAGTACTTC.

The V and J genes are TRBV5-6 and TRBJ2-5; TRBD2 agrees at 8 bases. Germline V gene data show CDR1 as SGHDT and CDR2 as YYEEEE. This CDR3 comprises 16 residues. V lost 0 bases and J lost 5; bases outside the gene matches: 9. DNA of the CDR3: TGTGCCAGCAGCTTGGATGTCAGCGGGGGTGGTGAGACCCAGTACTTC. Its translation is CASSLDVSGGGETQYF.

The chain carries TRBV2 and TRBJ2-1; possibly TRBD1 for D (6 bases). Trimming took 6 bases from V and 5 from J, leaving 17 bases between them. Germline-derived CDR1 and CDR2 are SNHLY and FYNNEI. CDR3 length: 15 residues. CDR3 loop: CASRPRQALHNEQFF. In nucleotides, the CDR3 is TGTGCCAGCAGGCCCAGACAGGCCCTGCACAATGAGCAGTTCTTC.

This chain joins TRBV24-1 and TRBJ2-1; no clear D gene. CDR3 length: 13 amino acids. V shed 5 bases and J shed 0 bases, with 4 bases lying between them. CDR1 and CDR2 from the germline V gene are KGHDR and SFDVKD. Here the CDR3 DNA reads TGTGCCACCAGTGGTAACTCCTACAATGAGCAGTTCTTC. It codes for CATSGNSYNEQFF.